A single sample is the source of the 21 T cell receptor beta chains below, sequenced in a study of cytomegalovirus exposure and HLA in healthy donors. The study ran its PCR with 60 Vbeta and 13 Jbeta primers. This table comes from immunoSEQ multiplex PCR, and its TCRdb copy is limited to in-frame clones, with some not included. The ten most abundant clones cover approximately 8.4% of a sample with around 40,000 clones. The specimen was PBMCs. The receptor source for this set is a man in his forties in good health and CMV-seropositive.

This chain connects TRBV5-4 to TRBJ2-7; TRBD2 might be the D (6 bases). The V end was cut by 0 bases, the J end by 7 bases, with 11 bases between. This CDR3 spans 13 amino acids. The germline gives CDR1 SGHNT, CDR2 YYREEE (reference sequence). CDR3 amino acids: CASSLAGTGEQYF. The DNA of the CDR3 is TGTGCCAGCAGCTTGGCCGGGACTGGAGAGCAGTACTTC.

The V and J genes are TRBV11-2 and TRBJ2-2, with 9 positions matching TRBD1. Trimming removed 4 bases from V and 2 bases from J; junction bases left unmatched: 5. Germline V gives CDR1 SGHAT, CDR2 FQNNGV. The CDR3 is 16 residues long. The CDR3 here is CASSWGTGSNTGELFF. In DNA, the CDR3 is TGTGCCAGCAGCTGGGGGACAGGGAGCAACACCGGGGAGCTGTTTTTT.

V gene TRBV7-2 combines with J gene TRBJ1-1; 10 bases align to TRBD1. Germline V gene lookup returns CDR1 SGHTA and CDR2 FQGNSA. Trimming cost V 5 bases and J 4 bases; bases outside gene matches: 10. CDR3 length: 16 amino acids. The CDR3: CASSLTGTGVSTEAFF. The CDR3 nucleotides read TGTGCCAGCAGCCTTACCGGGACAGGGGTTAGCACTGAAGCTTTCTTT. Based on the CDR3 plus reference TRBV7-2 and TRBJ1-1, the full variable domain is GAGVSQSPSNKVTEKGKDVELRCDPISGHTALYWYRQSLGQGLEFLIYFQGNSAPDKSGLPSDRFSAERTGGSVSTLTIQRTQQEDSAVYLCASSLTGTGVSTEAFFGQGTRLTVV.

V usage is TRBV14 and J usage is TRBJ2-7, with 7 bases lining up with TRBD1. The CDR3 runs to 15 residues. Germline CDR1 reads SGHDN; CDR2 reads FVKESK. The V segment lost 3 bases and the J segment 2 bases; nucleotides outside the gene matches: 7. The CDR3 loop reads CASSQGQTFPYEQYF. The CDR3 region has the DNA TGTGCCAGCAGCCAGGGACAGACCTTTCCCTACGAGCAGTACTTC.

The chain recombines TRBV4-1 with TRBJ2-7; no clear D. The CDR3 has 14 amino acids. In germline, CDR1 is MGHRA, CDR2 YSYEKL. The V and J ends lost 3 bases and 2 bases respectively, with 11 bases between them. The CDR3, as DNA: TGCGCCAGCAGCCAGGAGACGGTCCCCTACGAGCAGTACTTC. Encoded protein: CASSQETVPYEQYF.

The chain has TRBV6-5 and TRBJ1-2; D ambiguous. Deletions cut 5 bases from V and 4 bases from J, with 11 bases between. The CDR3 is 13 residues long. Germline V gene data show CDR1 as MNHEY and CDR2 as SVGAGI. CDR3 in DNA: TGTGCCAGCAGTCCCGAGGGTCTCTATGGCTACACCTTC. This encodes CASSPEGLYGYTF.

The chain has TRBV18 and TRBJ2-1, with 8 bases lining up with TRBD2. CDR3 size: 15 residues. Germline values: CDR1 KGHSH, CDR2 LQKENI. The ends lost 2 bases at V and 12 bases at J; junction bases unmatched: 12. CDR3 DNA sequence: TGTGCCAGCTCACCAGAGAGCGGGAGTAGGGTTGGGCAGTTCTTC. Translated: CASSPESGSRVGQFF. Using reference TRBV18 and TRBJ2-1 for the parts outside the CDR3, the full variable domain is NAGVMQNPRHLVRRRGQEARLRCSPMKGHSHVYWYRQLPEEGLKFMVYLQKENIIDESGMPKERFSAEFPKEGPSILRIQQVVRGDSAAYFCASSPESGSRVGQFFGPGTRLTVL.

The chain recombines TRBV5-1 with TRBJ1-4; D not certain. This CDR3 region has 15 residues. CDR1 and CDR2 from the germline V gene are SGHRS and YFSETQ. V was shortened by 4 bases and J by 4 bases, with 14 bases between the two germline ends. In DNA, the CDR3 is TGCGCCAGCAGCCCAAGCTTGGGCCTTAATGAAAAACTGTTTTTT. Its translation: CASSPSLGLNEKLFF.

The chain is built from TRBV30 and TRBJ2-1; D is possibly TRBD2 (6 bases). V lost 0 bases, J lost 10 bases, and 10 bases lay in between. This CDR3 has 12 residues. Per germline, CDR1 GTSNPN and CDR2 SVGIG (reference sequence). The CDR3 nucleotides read TGTGCCTGGAGTGTGAGCGGACTAGAGCAGTTCTTC. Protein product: CAWSVSGLEQFF.

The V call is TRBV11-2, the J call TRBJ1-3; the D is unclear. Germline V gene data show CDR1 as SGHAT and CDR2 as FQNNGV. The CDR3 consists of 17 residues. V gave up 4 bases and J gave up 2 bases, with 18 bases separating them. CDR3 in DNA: TGTGCCAGCAGCTCCCCTCACGGGAGAGTGACTGGAAACACCATATATTTT. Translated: CASSSPHGRVTGNTIYF.

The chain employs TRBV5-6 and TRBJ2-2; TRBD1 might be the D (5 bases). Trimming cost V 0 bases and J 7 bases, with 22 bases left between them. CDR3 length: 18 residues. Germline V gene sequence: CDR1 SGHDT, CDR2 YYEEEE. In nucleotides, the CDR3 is TGTGCCAGCAGCTTGGACCCGTATAATGCGCAGGGAAACGGGGAGCTGTTTTTT. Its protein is CASSLDPYNAQGNGELFF.

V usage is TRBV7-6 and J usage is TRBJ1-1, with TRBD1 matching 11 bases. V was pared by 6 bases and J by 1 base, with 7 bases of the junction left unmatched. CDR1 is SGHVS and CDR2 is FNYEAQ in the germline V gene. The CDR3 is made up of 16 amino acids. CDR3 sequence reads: CASRQLDRGQNTEAFF. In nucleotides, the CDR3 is TGTGCCAGCAGACAACTGGACAGGGGGCAGAACACTGAAGCTTTCTTT.

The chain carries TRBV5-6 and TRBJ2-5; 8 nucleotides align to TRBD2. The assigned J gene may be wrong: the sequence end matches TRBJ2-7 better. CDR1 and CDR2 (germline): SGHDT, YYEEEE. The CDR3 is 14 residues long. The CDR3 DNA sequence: TGTGCCAGCAGCCCGTTACTAGCGGTATACGAGCAGTACTTC. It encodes CASSPLLAVYEQYF.

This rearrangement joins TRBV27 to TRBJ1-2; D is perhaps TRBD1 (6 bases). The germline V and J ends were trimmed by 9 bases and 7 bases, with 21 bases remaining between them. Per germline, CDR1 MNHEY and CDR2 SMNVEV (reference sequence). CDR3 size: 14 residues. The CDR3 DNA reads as TGTGCCAGTTCACAGCGGGGGGGCGGTCTTGGCTACACCTTC. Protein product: CASSQRGGGLGYTF.

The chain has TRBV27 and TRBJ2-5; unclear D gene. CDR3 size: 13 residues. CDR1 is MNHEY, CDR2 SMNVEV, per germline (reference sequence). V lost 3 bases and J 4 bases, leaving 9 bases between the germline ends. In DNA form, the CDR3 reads TGTGCCAGCAGTTTGGGCAGTGGAGAGACCCAGTACTTC. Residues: CASSLGSGETQYF.

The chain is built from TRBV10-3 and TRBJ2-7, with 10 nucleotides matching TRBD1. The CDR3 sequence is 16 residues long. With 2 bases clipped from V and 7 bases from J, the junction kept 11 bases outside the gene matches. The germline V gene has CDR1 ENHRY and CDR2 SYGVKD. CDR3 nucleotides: TGTGCCATCAGTGAGGGGACAGGGGAAATGAGAGGGGAGCAGTACTTC. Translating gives CAISEGTGEMRGEQYF.

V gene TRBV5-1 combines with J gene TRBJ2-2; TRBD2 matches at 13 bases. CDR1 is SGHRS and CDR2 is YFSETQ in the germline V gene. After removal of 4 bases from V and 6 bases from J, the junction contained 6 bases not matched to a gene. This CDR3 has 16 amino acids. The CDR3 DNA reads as TGCGCCAGCAGCATAAGGACTAGCGGGAGACCCGGGGAGCTGTTTTTT. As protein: CASSIRTSGRPGELFF. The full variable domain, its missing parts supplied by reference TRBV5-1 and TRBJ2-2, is KAGVTQTPRYLIKTRGQQVTLSCSPISGHRSVSWYQQTPGQGLQFLFEYFSETQRNKGNFPGRFSGRQFSNSRSEMNVSTLELGDSALYLCASSIRTSGRPGELFFGEGSRLTVL.

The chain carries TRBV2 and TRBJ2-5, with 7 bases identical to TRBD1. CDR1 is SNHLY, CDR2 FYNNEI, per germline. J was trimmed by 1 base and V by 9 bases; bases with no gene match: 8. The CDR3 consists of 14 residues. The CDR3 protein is CARGRGTVQETQYF. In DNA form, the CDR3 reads TGTGCCAGGGGTAGGGGGACAGTCCAAGAGACCCAGTACTTC.

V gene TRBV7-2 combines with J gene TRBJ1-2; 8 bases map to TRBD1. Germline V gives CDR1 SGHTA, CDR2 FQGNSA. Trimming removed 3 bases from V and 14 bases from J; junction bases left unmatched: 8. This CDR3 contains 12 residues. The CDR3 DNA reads TGTGCCAGCAGCTTTGGACAGGGAGAGGGGACCTTC. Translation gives CASSFGQGEGTF.

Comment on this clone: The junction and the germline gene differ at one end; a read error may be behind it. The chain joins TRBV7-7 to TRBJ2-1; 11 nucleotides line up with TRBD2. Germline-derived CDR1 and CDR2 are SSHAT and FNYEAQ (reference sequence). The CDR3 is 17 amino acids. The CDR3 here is CASSLGALAGVFDEQFF. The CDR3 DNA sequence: TGTGCTAGCAGCTTAGGGGCACTAGCGGGAGTGTTCGATGAGCAGTTCTTC.

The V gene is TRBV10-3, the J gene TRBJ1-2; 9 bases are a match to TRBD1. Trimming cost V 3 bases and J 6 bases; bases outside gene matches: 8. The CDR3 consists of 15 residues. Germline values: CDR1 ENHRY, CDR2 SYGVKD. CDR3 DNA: TGTGCCATCAGTGACCCCTACAGGGGGCGGGATGGCTACACCTTC. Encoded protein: CAISDPYRGRDGYTF.